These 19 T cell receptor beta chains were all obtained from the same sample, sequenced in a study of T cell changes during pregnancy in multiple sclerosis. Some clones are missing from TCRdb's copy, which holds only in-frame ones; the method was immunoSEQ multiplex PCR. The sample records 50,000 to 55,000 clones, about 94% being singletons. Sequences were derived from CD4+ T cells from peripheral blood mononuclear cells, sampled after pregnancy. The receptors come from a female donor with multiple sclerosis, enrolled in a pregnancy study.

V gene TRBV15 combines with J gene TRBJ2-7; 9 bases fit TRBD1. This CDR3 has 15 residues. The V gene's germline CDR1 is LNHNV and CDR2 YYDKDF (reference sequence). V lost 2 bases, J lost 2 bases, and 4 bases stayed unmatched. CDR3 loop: CATSRSRTGAYEQYF. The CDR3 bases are TGTGCCACCAGCAGATCTCGGACAGGGGCCTACGAGCAGTACTTC.

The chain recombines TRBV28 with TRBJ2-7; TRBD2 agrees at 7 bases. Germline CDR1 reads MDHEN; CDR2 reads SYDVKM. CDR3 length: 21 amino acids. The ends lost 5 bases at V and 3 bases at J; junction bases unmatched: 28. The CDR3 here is CASSPFGIRASGSFSIYEQYF. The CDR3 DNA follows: TGTGCCAGCAGTCCCTTCGGCATAAGGGCTAGCGGTAGCTTTTCGATCTACGAGCAGTACTTC.

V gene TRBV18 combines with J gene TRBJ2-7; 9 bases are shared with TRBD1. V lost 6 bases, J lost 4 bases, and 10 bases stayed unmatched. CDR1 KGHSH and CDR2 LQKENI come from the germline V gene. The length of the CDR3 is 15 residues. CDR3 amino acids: CASSHRDRATYEQYF. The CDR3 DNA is TGTGCCAGCTCGCACCGGGACAGGGCTACGTACGAGCAGTACTTC.

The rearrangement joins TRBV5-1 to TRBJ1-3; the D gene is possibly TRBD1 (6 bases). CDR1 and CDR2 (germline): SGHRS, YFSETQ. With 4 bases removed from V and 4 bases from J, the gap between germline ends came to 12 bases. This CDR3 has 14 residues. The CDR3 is CASSPQGLGNTIYF. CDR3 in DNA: TGCGCCAGCAGCCCTCAGGGGTTGGGAAACACCATATATTTT.

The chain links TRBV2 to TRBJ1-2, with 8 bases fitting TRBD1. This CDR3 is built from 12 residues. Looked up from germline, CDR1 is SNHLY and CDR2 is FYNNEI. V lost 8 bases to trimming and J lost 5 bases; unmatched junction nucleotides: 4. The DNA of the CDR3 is TGTGCCAGCTCACGGGACAGGTATGGCTACACCTTC. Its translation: CASSRDRYGYTF.

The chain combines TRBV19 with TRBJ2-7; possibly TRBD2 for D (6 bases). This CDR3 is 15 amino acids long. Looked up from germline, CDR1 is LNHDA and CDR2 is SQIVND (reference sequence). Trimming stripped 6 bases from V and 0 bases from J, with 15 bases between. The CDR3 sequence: CASSLIFGGSYEQYF. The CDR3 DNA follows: TGTGCCAGTAGCCTTATTTTCGGGGGCTCCTACGAGCAGTACTTC.

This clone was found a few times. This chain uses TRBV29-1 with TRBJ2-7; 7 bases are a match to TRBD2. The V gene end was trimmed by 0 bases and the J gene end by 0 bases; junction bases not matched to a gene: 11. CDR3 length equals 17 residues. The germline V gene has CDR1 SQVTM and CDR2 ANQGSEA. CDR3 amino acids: CSVEDRPGGGSSYEQYF. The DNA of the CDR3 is TGCAGCGTTGAAGATCGACCCGGCGGCGGGAGCTCCTACGAGCAGTACTTC.

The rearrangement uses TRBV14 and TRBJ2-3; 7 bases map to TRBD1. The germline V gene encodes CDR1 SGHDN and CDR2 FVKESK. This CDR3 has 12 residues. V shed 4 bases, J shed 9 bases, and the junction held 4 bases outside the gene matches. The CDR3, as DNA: TGTGCCAGCAGCCGAGACAGGGTAACGCAGTATTTT. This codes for CASSRDRVTQYF.

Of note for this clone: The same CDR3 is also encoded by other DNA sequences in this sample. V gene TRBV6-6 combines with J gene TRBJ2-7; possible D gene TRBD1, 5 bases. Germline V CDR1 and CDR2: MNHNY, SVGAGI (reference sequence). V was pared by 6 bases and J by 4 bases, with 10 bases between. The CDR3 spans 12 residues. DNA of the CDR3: TGTGCCAGCAGCCAGGACAATTACGAGCAGTACTTC. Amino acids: CASSQDNYEQYF.

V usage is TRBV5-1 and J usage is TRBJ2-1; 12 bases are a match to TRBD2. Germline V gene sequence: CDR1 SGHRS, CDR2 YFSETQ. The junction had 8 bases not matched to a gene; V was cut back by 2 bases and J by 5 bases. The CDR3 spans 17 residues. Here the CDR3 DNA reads TGCGCCAGCAGCTTCTCCGTAGGACTAGCGGGGCACAATGAGCAGTTCTTC. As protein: CASSFSVGLAGHNEQFF.

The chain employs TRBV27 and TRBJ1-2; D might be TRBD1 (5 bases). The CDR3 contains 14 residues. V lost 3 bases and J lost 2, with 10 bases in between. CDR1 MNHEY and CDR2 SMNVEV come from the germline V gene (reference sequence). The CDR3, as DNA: TGTGCCAGCAGTTTCCGCAGACAGAACTATGGCTACACCTTC. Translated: CASSFRRQNYGYTF.

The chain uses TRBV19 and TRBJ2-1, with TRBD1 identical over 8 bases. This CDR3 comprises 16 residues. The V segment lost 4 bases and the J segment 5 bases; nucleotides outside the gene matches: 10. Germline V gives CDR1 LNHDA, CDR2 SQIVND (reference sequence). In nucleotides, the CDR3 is TGTGCCAGTAGTACGACCCCTACGACAGGGGACAATGAGCAGTTCTTC. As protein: CASSTTPTTGDNEQFF. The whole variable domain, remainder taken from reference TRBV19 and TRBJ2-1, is DGGITQSPKYLFRKEGQNVTLSCEQNLNHDAMYWYRQDPGQGLRLIYYSQIVNDFQKGDIAEGYSVSREKKESFPLTVTSAQKNPTAFYLCASSTTPTTGDNEQFFGPGTRLTVL.

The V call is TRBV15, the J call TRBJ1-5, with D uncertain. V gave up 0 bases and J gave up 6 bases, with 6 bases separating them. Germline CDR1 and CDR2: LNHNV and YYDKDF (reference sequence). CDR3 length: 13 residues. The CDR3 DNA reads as TGTGCCACCAGCAGAGATGTAGCTCAGCCCCAGCATTTT. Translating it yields CATSRDVAQPQHF.

The DNA for the CDR3 is TGTGCCAGCAGCTTCCTACAGGGTAGGGATGGCTACACCTTC. It translates to CASSFLQGRDGYTF. The chain employs TRBV5-4 and TRBJ1-2; perhaps TRBD1 as D (6 bases). The CDR3 sequence is 14 residues long. V lost 2 bases, J lost 6 bases, and 14 bases lay in between. CDR1 and CDR2 (germline): SGHNT, YYREEE (reference sequence). The full variable domain, completed using reference TRBV5-4 and TRBJ1-2, is ETGVTQSPTHLIKTRGQQVTLRCSSQSGHNTVSWYQQALGQGPQFIFQYYREEENGRGNFPPRFSGLQFPNYSSELNVNALELDDSALYLCASSFLQGRDGYTFGSGTRLTVV.

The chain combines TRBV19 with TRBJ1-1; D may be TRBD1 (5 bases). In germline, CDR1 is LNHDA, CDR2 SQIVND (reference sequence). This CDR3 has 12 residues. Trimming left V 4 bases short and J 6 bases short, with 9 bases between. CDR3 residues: CASSRGVAEAFF. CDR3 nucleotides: TGTGCCAGTAGTAGGGGGGTCGCTGAAGCTTTCTTT.

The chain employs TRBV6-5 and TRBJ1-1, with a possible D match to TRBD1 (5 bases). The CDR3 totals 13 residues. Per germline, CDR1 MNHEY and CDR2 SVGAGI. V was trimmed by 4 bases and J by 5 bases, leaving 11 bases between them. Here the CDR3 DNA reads TGTGCCAGCAGTTTGGGTGGGACTACTGAAGCTTTCTTT. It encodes CASSLGGTTEAFF.

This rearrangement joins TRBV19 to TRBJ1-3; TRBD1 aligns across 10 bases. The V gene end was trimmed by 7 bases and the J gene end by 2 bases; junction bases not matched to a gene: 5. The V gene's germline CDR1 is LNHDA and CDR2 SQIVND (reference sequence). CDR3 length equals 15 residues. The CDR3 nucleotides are TGTGCCAGTACGGGACAGGGGCCTACTGGAAACACCATATATTTT. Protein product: CASTGQGPTGNTIYF.

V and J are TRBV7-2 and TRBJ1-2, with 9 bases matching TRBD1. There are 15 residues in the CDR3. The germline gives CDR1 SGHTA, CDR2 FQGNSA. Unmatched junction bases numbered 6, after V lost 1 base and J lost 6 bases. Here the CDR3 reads CASSLDNRGHNGYTF. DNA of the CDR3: TGTGCCAGCAGCTTAGACAACAGGGGGCATAATGGCTACACCTTC.

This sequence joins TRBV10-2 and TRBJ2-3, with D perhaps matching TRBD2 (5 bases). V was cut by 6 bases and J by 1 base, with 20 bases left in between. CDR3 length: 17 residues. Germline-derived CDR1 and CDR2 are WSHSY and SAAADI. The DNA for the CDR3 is TGCGCCAGCAGGGCCTCGCCGTTTGAGGGCCGCACAGATACGCAGTATTTT. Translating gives CASRASPFEGRTDTQYF.